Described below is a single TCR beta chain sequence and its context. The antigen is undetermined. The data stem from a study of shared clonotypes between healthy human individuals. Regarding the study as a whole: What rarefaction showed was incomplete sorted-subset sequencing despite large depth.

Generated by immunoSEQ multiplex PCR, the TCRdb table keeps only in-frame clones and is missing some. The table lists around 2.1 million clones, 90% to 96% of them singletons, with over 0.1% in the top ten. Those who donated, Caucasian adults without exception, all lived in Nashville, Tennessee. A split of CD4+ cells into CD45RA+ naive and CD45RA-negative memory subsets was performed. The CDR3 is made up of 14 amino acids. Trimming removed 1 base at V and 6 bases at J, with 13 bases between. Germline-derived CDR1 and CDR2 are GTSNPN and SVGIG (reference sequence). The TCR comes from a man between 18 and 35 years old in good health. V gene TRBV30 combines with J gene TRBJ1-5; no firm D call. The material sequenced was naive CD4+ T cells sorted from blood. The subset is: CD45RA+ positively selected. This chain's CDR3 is CAWSAAGSFQPQHF. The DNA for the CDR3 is TGTGCCTGGAGTGCGGCCGGTTCGTTTCAGCCCCAGCATTTT.